This section outlines one TCR beta chain sequence together with its context. Per the study methods: The assay estimated nucleated cells by amplifying reference gene primers. Libraries were prepared by immunoSEQ multiplex PCR; TCRdb keeps only in-frame clonotypes and omits some of them. V, J and clone size reflect that table, while D and trimming were determined from the DNA. This table holds 200,000 to 250,000 clones, 81% found once. This record comes from a study of blood T cell repertoires in COVID-19. Residents of approximately 25 US areas, aged about 18 to 95 years, made up the participants. Germline loops: CDR1 SGHTA, CDR2 FQGNSA. The CDR3 consists of 16 residues. V was clipped by 5 bases and J by 0 bases; unmatched bases: 9.

This clonotype was sampled from a woman in her fifties or sixties with acute COVID-19. Sequenced material: PBMCs or T cells enriched from blood (not recorded which). J is TRBJ2-5 and V is TRBV7-2; 7 bases fit TRBD2. CDR3 nucleotides: TGTGCCAGCAGCCCAGCGGGACTGAAGTACCAAGAGACCCAGTACTTC. Its translation: CASSPAGLKYQETQYF. The full variable domain, with the rest looked up from reference TRBV7-2 and TRBJ2-5, is GAGVSQSPSNKVTEKGKDVELRCDPISGHTALYWYRQSLGQGLEFLIYFQGNSAPDKSGLPSDRFSAERTGGSVSTLTIQRTQQEDSAVYLCASSPAGLKYQETQYFGPGTRLLVL.